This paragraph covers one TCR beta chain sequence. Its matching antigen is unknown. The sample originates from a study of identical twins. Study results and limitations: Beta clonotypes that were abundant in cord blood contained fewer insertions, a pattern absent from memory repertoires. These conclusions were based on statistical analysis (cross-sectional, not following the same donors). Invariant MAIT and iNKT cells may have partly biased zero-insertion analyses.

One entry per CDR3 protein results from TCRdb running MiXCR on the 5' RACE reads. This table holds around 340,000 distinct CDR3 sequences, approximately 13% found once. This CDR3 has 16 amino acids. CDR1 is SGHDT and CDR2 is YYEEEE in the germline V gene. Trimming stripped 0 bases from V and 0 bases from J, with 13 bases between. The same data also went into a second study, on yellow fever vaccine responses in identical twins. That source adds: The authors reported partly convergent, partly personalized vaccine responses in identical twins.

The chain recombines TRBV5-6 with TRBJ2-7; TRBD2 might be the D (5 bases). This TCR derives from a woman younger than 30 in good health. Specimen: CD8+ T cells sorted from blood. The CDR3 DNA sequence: TGTGCCAGCAGCTTGGGGGCGGCAGACTACTCCTACGAGCAGTACGTC. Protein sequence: CASSLGAADYSYEQYV.